This paragraph covers one T cell receptor (beta chain) sequence. No cognate antigen has been identified for it. No clone much larger than this one lies a single base away; base qualities are absent. The data were obtained in a study of Ad26.COV2.S vaccination and SARS-CoV-2 variants (dated by TCRdb to the early 2020s). Regarding the study in general: Vaccine-arm donors came from COV1001, a multicentre, randomized, double-blind, placebo-controlled phase I-IIa trial of Ad26.COV2.S in healthy adults. Ad26.COV2.S was administered intramuscularly at 5 x 10^10 or 1 x 10^11 viral particles, either as a single shot or as two shots given 56 days apart. Sequencing of the TCRbeta repertoire served to evaluate the specificity and breadth of SARS-CoV-2-reactive T cell receptors following Ad26.COV2.S vaccination. The TCR-sequenced set comprised approximately 32 samples: about 19 Ad26.COV2.S vaccine recipients, 5 placebo recipients and 8 SARS-CoV-2 convalescent individuals. Trial participants were randomized into five groups of five, in which low-dose or high-dose Ad26.COV2.S was given once or twice, or placebo was given on both occasions. Throughout the experiments and outcome assessment, investigators stayed blinded to trial group allocation. Results the study describes overall, beyond this receptor: Non-spike TCR breadth was comparable between vaccine and placebo recipients, consistent with the vaccine containing only spike. After vaccination, spike-specific CD8+ and CD4+ T cell responses were reported to show substantial breadth. The authors noted that total T cell responses may have been underestimated by the TCR breadth and depth analyses. Ad26.COV2.S recipients had higher spike-specific TCR breadth than placebo recipients (P = 0.0014). The study was not powered for comparison of responses between vaccine doses or regimens.

The germline V gene (reference sequence) sets CDR1 to SEHNR and CDR2 to FQNEAQ. The junction carries 18 bases between V and J, which are trimmed by 6 bases and 4 bases respectively. The CDR3 covers 15 residues, taking in both the cysteine and the phenylalanine. The read is trimmed to its CDR3 DNA, 45 bases read in frame from base 1. TCRbeta CDR3 regions were sequenced with the immunoSEQ Assay. After extraction, genomic DNA underwent amplification by bias-controlled multiplex PCR, followed by high-throughput sequencing. In the paper's pipeline: To quantify the absolute abundance of each unique TCRbeta CDR3 region, sequences were collapsed and filtered. T cell fraction was estimated by normalizing TCRbeta template counts to usable DNA, which was measured by amplifying reference genes present in all nucleated cells. Repertoire TCRs were annotated as SARS-CoV-2-specific by exact matching of V gene, CDR3 amino acid sequence and J gene to a known reactive TCR set. The reference SARS-CoV-2 TCR set was derived from MIRA and filtered for enrichment in COVID-19-positive ImmuneCODE repertoires, a step that removed public or cross-reactive TCRs. Using the MIRA antigens, annotated TCRs were further analysed by specific ORF or by position within an ORF. Breadth was defined as annotated unique rearrangements over total unique productive rearrangements; depth was the summed frequency of those rearrangements. Group comparisons of TCR breadth used two-sided Wilcoxon rank-sum tests. TCRdb mirrors the immuneACCESS table, restricted to in-frame sequences. Some clones are absent from its copies; in checked studies, under half trace to an unresolved V gene, and the reason for the others is unknown. The D gene and trimming were derived from the DNA, and the V and J assignments and clone size from that table. The sample contains over 400,000 clones, about 90% of them found a single time. More than 1.5% of the sample belongs to the ten largest clones.

In light of the paper, this sample's treatment or condition label describes: approximately 18 received Ad26.COV2.S at low or high dose, single or two shots; about 5 received placebo; per-sample allocation not given. For vaccine and placebo recipients, repertoires were sequenced using samples collected on day 63 after the first injection. In Cohort 1b, 25 adults aged 18-55 years were enrolled at a single site in Boston, USA, between 29 July and 7 August 2020. As a vaccine, Ad26.COV2.S was a replication-incompetent adenovirus type 26 vector that expressed a prefusion-stabilized SARS-CoV-2 spike protein derived from the original Wuhan strain.

The sample was peripheral blood, taken in a trial of Ad26.COV2.S vaccine versus placebo. The TCR sequence derives from a person between 18 and 60 years old who received the Ad26.COV2.S COVID-19 vaccine or a placebo. The rearrangement combines TRBV7-9 with TRBJ2-5; TRBD2 is a weak D gene call, 7 bases matching. The nucleotide sequence is given as TGTGCCAGCAGTCCACCGGGGGGCGCGGGAGAGACCCAGTACTTC. This gives the protein CASSPPGGAGETQYF.